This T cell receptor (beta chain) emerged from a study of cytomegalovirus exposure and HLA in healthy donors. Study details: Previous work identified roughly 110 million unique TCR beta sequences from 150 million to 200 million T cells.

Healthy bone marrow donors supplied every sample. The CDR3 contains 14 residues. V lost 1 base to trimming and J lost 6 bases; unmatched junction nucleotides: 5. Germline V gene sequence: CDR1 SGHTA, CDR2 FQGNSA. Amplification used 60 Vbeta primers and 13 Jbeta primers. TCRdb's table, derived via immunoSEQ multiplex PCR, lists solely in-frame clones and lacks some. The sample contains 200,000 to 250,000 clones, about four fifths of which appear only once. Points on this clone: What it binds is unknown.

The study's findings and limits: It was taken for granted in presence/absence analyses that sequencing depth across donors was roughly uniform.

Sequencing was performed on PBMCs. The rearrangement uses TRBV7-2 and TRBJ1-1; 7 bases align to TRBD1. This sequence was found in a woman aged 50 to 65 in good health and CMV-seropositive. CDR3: CASSLVSRGAEAFF. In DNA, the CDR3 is TGTGCCAGCAGCTTAGTTTCCAGGGGGGCTGAAGCTTTCTTT. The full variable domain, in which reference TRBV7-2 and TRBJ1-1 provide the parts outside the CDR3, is GAGVSQSPSNKVTEKGKDVELRCDPISGHTALYWYRQSLGQGLEFLIYFQGNSAPDKSGLPSDRFSAERTGGSVSTLTIQRTQQEDSAVYLCASSLVSRGAEAFFGQGTRLTVV.